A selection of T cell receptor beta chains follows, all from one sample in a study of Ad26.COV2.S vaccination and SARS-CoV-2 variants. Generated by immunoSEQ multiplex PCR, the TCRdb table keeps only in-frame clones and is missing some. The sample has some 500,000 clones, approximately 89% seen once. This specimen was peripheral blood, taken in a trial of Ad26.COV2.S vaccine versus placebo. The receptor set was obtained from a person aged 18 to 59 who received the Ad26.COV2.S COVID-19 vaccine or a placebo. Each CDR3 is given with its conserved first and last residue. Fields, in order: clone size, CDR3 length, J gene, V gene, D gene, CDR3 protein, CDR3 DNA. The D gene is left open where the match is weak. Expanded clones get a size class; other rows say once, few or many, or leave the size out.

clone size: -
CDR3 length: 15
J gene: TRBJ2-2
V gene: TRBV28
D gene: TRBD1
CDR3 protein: CASTPRQGDTGELFF
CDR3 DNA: TGTGCCAGCACCCCGAGACAGGGGGACACCGGGGAGCTGTTTTTT

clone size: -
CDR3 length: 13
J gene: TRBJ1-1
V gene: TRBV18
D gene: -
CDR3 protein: CASSSDMNTEAFF
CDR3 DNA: TGTGCCAGCTCAAGCGACATGAACACTGAAGCTTTCTTT

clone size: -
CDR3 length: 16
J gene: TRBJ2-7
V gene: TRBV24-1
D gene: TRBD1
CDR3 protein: CATSAPGQGLTYEQYF
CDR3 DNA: TGTGCCACCAGTGCCCCGGGACAGGGGCTCACCTACGAGCAGTACTTC

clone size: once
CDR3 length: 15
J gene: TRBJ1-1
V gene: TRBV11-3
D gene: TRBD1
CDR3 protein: CASSLGQGAGTEAFF
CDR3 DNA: TGTGCCAGCAGCTTAGGACAGGGGGCAGGCACTGAAGCTTTCTTT

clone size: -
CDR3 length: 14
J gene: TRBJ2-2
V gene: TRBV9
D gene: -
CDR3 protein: CASSVARATGELFF
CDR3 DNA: TGTGCCAGCAGCGTAGCCCGCGCGACCGGGGAGCTGTTTTTT

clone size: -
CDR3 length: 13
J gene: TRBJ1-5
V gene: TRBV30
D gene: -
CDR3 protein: CASGTASNQPQHF
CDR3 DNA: TGTGCCTCCGGGACCGCCAGCAATCAGCCCCAGCATTTT

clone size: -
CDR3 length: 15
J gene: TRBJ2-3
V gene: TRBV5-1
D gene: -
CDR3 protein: CASSLDHPLTDTQYF
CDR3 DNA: TGCGCCAGCAGCTTGGATCATCCACTCACAGATACGCAGTATTTT

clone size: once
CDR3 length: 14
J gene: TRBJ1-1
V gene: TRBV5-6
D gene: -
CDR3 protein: CASSPRGVHTEAFF
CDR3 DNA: TGTGCCAGCAGCCCCAGGGGTGTGCACACTGAAGCTTTCTTT

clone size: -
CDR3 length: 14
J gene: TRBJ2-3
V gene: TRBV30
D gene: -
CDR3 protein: CAWSSGYSTDTQYF
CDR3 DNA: TGTGCCTGGAGTAGCGGGTACAGCACAGATACGCAGTATTTT

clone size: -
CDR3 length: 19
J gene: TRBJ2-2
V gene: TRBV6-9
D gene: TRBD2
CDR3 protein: CASRTNSLGGRNGTGELFF
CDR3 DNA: TGTGCCAGCAGGACCAACTCCCTAGGCGGGAGGAACGGCACCGGGGAGCTGTTTTTT

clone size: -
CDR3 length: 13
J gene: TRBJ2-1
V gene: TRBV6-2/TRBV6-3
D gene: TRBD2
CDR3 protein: CASSFGSGGEQFF
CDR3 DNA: TGTGCCAGCAGTTTCGGCAGCGGGGGAGAGCAGTTCTTC

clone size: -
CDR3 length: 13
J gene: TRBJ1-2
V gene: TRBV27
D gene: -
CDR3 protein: CASSLTIRDGYTF
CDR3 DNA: TGTGCCAGCAGTCTGACTATTCGTGATGGCTACACCTTC

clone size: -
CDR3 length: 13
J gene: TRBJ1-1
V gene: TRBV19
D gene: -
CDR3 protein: CASSIGKNTEAFF
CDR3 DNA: TGTGCCAGTAGTATAGGAAAGAACACTGAAGCTTTCTTT

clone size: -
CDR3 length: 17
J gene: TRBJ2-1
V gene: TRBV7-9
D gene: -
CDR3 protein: CASSLGPSGAPVDEQFF
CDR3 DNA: TGTGCCAGCAGCTTAGGTCCCTCAGGGGCCCCCGTAGATGAGCAGTTCTTC

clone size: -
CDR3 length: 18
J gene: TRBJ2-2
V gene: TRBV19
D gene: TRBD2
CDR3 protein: CASSKNSLRGGYTGELFF
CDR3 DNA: TGTGCCAGTAGTAAAAACTCTCTAAGGGGAGGGTACACCGGGGAGCTGTTTTTT